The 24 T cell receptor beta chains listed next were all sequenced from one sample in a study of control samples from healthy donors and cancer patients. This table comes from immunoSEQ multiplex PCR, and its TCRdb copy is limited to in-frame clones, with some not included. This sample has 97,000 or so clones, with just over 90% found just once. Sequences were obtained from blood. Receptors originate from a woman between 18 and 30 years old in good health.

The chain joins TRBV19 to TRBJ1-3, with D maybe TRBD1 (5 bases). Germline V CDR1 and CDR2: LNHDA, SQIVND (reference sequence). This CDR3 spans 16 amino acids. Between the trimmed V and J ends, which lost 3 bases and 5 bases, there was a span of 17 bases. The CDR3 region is CASSIITPGLRNTIYF. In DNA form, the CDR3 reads TGTGCCAGTAGTATTATCACGCCGGGACTCCGAAACACCATATATTTT.

The CDR3 here is CASSFGTDNYGYTF. CDR3 DNA sequence: TGTGCCAGCAGCTTTGGGACAGATAACTATGGCTACACCTTC. The chain joins TRBV11-2 to TRBJ1-2, with 7 nucleotides matching TRBD1. The CDR3 contains 14 residues. From germline, CDR1 is SGHAT and CDR2 FQNNGV. J gave up 1 base and V 3 bases, and 2 bases lay outside the gene matches.

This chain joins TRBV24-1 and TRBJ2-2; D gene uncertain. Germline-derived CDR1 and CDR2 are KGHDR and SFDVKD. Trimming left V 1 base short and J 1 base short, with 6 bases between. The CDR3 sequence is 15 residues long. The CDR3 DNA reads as TGTGCCACCAGTGATTTTACAGAGAACACCGGGGAGCTGTTTTTT. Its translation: CATSDFTENTGELFF.

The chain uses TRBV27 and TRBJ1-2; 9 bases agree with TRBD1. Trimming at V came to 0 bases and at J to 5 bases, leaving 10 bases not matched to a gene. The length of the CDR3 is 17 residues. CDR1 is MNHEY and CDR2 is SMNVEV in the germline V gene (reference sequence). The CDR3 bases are TGTGCCAGCAGTTTATCCGCCCTCGGACAGGGGTGGTATGGCTACACCTTC. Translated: CASSLSALGQGWYGYTF.

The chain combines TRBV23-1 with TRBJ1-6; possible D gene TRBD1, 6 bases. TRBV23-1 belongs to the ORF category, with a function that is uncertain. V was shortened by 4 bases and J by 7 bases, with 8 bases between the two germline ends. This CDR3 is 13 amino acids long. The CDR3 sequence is CASSPGQNSPLHF. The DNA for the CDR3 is TGCGCCAGCAGTCCCGGACAGAATTCACCCCTCCACTTT.

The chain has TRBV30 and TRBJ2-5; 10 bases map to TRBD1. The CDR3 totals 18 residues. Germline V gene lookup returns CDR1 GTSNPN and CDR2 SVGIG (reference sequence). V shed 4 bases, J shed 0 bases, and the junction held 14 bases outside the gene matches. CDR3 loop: CAWIDRDRGILYQETQYF. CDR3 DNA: TGTGCCTGGATCGATCGGGACAGGGGCATTCTGTACCAAGAGACCCAGTACTTC.

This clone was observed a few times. CDR3 protein: CASSEGGYGYTF. The CDR3 bases are TGTGCCAGCAGTGAGGGTGGGTATGGCTACACCTTC. The chain is built from TRBV2 and TRBJ1-2; D not resolved. The CDR3 has 12 amino acids. The V end lost 3 bases, the J end lost 5 bases, and 7 bases lay between the germline ends. Germline V CDR1 and CDR2: SNHLY, FYNNEI.

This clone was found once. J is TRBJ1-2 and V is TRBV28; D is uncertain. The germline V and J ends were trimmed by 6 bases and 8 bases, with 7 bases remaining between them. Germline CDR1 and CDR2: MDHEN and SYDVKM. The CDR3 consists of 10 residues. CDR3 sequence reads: CASSGGGYTF. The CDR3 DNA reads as TGTGCCAGCAGCGGCGGAGGCTACACCTTC.

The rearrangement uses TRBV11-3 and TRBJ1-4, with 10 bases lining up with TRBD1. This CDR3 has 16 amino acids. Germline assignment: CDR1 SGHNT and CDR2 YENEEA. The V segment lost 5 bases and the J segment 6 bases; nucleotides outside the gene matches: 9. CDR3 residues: CASSPHDRGLDEKLFF. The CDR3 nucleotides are TGTGCCAGCAGCCCGCATGACAGGGGGCTGGATGAAAAACTGTTTTTT.

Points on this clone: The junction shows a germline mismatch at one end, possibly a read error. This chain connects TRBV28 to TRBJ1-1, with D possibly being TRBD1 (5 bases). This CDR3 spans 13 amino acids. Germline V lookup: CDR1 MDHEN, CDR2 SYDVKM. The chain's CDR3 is CASNWGGNAEAFF. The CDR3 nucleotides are TGTGCCAGCAATTGGGGGGGGAACGCTGAAGCTTTCTTT.

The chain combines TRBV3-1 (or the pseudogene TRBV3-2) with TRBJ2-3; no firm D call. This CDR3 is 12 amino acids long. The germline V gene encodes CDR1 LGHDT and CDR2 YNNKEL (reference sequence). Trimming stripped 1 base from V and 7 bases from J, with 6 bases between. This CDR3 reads CASSQATNTQYF. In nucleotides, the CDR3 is TGTGCCAGCAGCCAAGCAACAAATACGCAGTATTTT.

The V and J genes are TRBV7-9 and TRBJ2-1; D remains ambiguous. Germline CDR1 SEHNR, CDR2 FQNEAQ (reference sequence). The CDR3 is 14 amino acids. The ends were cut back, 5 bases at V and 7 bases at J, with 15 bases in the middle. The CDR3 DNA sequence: TGTGCCAGCAGCCCCGAACCCGTTTTAAATGAGCAGTTCTTC. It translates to CASSPEPVLNEQFF.

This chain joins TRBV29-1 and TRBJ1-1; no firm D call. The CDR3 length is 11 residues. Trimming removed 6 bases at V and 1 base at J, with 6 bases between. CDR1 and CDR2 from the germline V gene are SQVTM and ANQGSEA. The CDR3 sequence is CSVAENTEAFF. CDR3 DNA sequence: TGCAGCGTGGCAGAGAACACTGAAGCTTTCTTT.

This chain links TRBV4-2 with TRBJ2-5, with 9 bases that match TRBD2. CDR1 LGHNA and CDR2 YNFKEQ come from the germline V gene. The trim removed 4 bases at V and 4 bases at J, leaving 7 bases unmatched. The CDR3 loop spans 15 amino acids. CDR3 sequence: CASSPRTSEVETQYF. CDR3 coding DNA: TGTGCCAGCAGCCCTCGGACTAGCGAGGTAGAGACCCAGTACTTC.

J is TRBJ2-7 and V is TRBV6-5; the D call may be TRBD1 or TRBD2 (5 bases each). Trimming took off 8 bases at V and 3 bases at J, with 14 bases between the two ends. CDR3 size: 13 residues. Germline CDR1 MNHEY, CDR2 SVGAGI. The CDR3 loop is CASGLGRSYEQYF. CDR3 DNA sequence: TGTGCCAGCGGCCTGGGACGGAGCTACGAGCAGTACTTC.

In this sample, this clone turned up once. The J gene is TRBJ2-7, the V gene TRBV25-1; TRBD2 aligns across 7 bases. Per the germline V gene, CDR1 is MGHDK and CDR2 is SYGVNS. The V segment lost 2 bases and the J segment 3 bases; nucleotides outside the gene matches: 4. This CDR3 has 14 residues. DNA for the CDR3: TGTGCCAGCAGTGAAAAGGGAGGGTTCTACGAGCAGTACTTC. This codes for CASSEKGGFYEQYF.

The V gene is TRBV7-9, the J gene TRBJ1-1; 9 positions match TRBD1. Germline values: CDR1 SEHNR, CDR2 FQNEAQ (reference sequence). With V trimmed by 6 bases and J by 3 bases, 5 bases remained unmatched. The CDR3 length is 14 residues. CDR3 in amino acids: CASSPRDRDTEAFF. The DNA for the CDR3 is TGTGCCAGCAGTCCTCGGGACAGGGACACTGAAGCTTTCTTT.

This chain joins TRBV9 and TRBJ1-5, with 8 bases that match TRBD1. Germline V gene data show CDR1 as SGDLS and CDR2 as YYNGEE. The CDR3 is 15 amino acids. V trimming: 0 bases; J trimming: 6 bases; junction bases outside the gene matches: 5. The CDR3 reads CASSVGSGGGQPQHF. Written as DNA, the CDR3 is TGTGCCAGCAGCGTAGGTTCAGGGGGCGGTCAGCCCCAGCATTTT.

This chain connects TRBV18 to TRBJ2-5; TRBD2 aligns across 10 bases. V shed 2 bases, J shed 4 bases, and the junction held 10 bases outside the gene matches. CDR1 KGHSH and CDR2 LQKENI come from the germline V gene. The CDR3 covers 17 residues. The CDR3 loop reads CASSPSLAGAGGETQYF. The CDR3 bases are TGTGCCAGCTCACCAAGCCTAGCGGGGGCCGGGGGAGAGACCCAGTACTTC.

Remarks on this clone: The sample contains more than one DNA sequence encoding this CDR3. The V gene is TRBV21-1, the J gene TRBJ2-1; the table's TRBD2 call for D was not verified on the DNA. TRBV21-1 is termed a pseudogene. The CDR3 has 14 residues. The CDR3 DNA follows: TGTGCCAGCAGCAAACTAGCGGGGGAGTGTGAACAGTTCTTC. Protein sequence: CASSKLAGECEQFF.

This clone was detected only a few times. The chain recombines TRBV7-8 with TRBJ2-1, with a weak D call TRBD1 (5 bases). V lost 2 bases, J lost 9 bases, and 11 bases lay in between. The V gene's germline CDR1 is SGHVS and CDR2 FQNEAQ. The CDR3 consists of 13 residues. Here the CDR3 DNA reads TGTGCCAGCAGCTTATCCTGGGGCGGTGAGCAGTTCTTC. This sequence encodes CASSLSWGGEQFF.

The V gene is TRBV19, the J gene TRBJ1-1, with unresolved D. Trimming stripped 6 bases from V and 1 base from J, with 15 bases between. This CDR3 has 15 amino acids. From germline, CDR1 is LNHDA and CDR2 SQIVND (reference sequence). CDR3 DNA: TGTGCCAGTAGAGGACTTACTGGCACGAACACTGAAGCTTTCTTT. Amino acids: CASRGLTGTNTEAFF.

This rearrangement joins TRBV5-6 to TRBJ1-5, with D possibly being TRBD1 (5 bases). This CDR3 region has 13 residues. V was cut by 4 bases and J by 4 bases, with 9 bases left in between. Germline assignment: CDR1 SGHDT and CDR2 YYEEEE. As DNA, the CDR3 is TGTGCCAGCAGCCAAGCAGGGAATCAGCCCCAGCATTTT. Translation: CASSQAGNQPQHF.

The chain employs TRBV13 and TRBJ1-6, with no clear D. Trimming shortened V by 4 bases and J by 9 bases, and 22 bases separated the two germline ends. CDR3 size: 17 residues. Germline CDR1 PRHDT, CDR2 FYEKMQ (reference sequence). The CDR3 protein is CASSSRPSRLVISPLHF. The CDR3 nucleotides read TGTGCCAGCAGCTCCCGGCCCAGCCGCCTGGTCATTTCACCCCTCCACTTT.